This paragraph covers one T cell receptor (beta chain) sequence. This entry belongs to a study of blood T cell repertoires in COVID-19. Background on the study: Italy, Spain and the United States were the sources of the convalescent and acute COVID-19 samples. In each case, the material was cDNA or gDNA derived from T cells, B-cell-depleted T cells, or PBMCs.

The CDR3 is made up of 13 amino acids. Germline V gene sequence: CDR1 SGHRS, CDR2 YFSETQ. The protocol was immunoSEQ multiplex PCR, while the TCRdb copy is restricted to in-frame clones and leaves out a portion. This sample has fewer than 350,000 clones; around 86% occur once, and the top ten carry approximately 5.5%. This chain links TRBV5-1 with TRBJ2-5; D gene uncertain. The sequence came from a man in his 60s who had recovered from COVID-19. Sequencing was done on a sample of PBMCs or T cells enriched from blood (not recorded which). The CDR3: CASAGQIQETQYF. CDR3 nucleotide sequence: TGCGCGTCGGCTGGGCAGATCCAAGAGACCCAGTACTTC.